This TCR beta chain was captured by sequencing in a study of blood T cells in healthy people across ages. Study details: The template switching approach captured approximately one barcoded beta molecule for every two T cells.

Researchers isolated at least 6 million PBMCs per sample. In this sample, this clonotype turned up a few times. Its antigen is unidentified. Then a second PCR, running roughly 7 to 12 cycles, was carried out with a sample-barcoded 5' primer and a J-beta primer mix. Each sample provided no less than 3 million CDR3-containing paired-end reads. Using its own MiXCR run on the 5' RACE reads, TCRdb lists one record per CDR3 protein. The sample contains roughly 1,500,000 distinct CDR3 sequences, roughly a third of which appear only once. Trimming took 5 bases from V and 3 from J, leaving 11 bases between them. CDR1 SGDLS and CDR2 YYNGEE come from the germline V gene. There are 13 residues in the CDR3. Findings and limits, study-wide: Naive CD4+ cell counts and diversity both ran higher in long-lived than in aged donors.

The sequencing input was blood. This chain connects TRBV9 to TRBJ1-2; D is ambiguous. The TCR comes from a woman aged 25 to 39 in good health. CDR3 bases: TGTGCCAGCAGTCGTTCAGCTCACTATGGCTACACCTTC. It codes for CASSRSAHYGYTF.